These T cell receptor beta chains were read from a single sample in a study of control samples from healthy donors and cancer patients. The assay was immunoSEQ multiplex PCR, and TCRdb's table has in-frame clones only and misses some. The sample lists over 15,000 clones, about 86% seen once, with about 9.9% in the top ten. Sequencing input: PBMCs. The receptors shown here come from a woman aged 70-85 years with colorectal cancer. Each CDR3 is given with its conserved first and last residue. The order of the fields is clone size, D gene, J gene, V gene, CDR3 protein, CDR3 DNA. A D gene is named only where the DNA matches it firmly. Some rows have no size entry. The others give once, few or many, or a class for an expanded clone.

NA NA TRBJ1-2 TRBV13 CASVQRGLGDYGYTF TGTGCCAGCGTTCAGCGGGGGTTGGGGGACTATGGCTACACCTTC
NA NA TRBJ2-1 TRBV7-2 CASSLGPLARRSYNEQFF TGTGCCAGCAGCTTAGGCCCACTAGCTAGACGCTCCTACAATGAGCAGTTCTTC
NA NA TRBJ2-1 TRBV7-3 CASSLAGLHSNEQFF TGTGCCAGCAGCTTGGCGGGACTCCACAGTAATGAGCAGTTCTTC
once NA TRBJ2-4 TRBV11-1 CASSLTGGISKNIQYF TGTGCCAGCAGCTTAACGGGCGGGATCTCCAAAAACATTCAGTACTTC
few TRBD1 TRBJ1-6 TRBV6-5 CASSHRGSPLHF TGTGCCAGCAGCCACAGGGGTTCACCCCTCCACTTT
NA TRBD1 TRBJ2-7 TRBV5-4 CASSLGVDRGDEQYF TGTGCCAGCAGCTTGGGAGTGGACAGGGGCGACGAGCAGTACTTC
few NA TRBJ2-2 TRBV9 CASSEVWGELFF TGTGCCAGCAGCGAAGTGTGGGGGGAGCTGTTTTTT
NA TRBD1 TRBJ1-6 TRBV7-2 CASRRDSSYNSPLHF TGTGCCAGCAGGCGGGACAGCTCCTATAATTCACCCCTCCACTTT
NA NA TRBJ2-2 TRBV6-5 CASSSLGELFF TGTGCCAGCAGTTCCCTAGGGGAGCTGTTTTTT
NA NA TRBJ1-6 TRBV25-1 CASSLGTSLGAYNSPLHF TGTGCCAGCAGTCTCGGGACTTCCCTAGGGGCCTATAATTCACCCCTCCACTTT
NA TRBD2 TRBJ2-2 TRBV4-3 CASSQDLGGGVAGELFF TGCGCCAGCAGCCAAGATCTGGGGGGAGGGGTGGCCGGGGAGCTGTTTTTT
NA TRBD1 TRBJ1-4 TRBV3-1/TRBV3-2 CASSTRTGGVREKLFF TGTGCCAGCAGCACCAGAACAGGGGGGGTTCGTGAAAAACTGTTTTTT
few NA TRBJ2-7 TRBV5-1 CASSEGASYEQYF TGCGCCAGCAGCGAGGGAGCCTCCTACGAGCAGTACTTC
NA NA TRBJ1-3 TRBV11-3 CASSFRGGLSGNTIYF TGTGCCAGCAGTTTTCGGGGCGGACTCTCTGGAAACACCATATATTTT
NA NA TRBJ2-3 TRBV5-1 CASSLATGADTQYF TGCGCCAGCAGCTTGGCCACAGGCGCAGATACGCAGTATTTT
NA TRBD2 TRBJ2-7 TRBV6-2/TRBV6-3 CASSNGLAGVYEQYF TGTGCCAGCAGTAACGGACTAGCGGGGGTCTACGAGCAGTACTTC